The following is a T cell receptor (beta chain) sequence with its context. The data were obtained in a study of blood T cell repertoires in COVID-19. Per the original data handling: Researchers report that nucleated cell counts were estimated from reference gene primer amplification. Profiling relied on immunoSEQ multiplex PCR, and the TCRdb table lists in-frame clones only, not all of them. That table gives V, J and clone size, and the DNA gave D and trimming. Of 75,000 to 80,000 clones detected, 88% appear once; the ten largest clones hold around 9.8%. The sample was peripheral blood. This TCR was recovered from a human donor in a cohort sampled during active COVID-19.

CDR3 amino acids: CASSPPVGRSEGNTEAFF. The CDR3 bases are TGTGCCAGCTCACCCCCGGTGGGGAGGTCCGAAGGGAACACTGAAGCTTTCTTT. The rearrangement uses TRBV18 and TRBJ1-1, with unresolved D. The germline CDR1 and CDR2 sequences are KGHSH and LQKENI. V dropped 3 bases and J dropped 1 base, with 21 bases sitting between them. This CDR3 spans 18 amino acids.